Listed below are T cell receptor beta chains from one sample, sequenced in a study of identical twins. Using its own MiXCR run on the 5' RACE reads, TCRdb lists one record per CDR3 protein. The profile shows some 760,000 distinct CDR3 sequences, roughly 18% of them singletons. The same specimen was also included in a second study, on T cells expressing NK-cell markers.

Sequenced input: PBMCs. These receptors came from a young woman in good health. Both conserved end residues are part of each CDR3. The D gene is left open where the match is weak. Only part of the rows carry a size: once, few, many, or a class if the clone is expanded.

CDR3nt: TGTGCCAGCGGGGGAGGGCCCTACAATGAGCAGTTCTTC
CDR3aa: CASGGGPYNEQFF
v_gene: TRBV13
abundance: -
d_gene: TRBD2
j_gene: TRBJ2-1

CDR3nt: TGTGCCAGCGGGGGACAGGGGCCGAACACTGAAGCTTTCTTT
CDR3aa: CASGGQGPNTEAFF
v_gene: TRBV7-8
abundance: few
d_gene: TRBD1
j_gene: TRBJ1-1

CDR3nt: TGTGCCAGCAACTTGTGGAGCGGGAGTGCGGCTAGGGGCGAGCAGTACTTC
CDR3aa: CASNLWSGSAARGEQYF
v_gene: TRBV12-3/TRBV12-4
abundance: few
d_gene: TRBD2
j_gene: TRBJ2-7

CDR3nt: TGTGCCAGCAGCGTAGCCGGGACTAGCGTTTTTCGTTGGCTTCGAGGCACGCAGTATTTT
CDR3aa: CASSVAGTSVFRWLRGTQYF
v_gene: TRBV12-3/TRBV12-4
abundance: -
d_gene: TRBD2
j_gene: TRBJ2-3

CDR3nt: TGTGCCATCAGTTTGGACAGTTTCTCCTACGAGCAGTACTTC
CDR3aa: CAISLDSFSYEQYF
v_gene: TRBV10-3
abundance: -
d_gene: -
j_gene: TRBJ2-7

CDR3nt: TGTGCCAGCAGCCACGGTGGATATCAGGGTAATGAGCAGTTCTTC
CDR3aa: CASSHGGYQGNEQFF
v_gene: TRBV7-9
abundance: -
d_gene: -
j_gene: TRBJ2-1

CDR3nt: TGCGCCAGCAGCCAACCCAAGGGACAGGACTCATCCTACGAGCAGTACTTC
CDR3aa: CASSQPKGQDSSYEQYF
v_gene: TRBV4-3
abundance: -
d_gene: TRBD1
j_gene: TRBJ2-7

CDR3nt: TGTGCCAGCAGCTCTTGGGACGGTACCTACGAGCAGTACTTC
CDR3aa: CASSSWDGTYEQYF
v_gene: TRBV11-2
abundance: few
d_gene: -
j_gene: TRBJ2-7

CDR3nt: TGTGCCAGCAGGCAACTGACTAGCGGGGACTATGAGCAGTTCTTC
CDR3aa: CASRQLTSGDYEQFF
v_gene: TRBV12-3/TRBV12-4
abundance: -
d_gene: TRBD2
j_gene: TRBJ2-1

CDR3nt: TGTGCCAGCAGTCAACAGGGTCGTGATGGCTACACCTTC
CDR3aa: CASSQQGRDGYTF
v_gene: TRBV12-3/TRBV12-4
abundance: few
d_gene: -
j_gene: TRBJ1-2

CDR3nt: TGTGCCAGCAGGGGATTTTATAGCAATCAGCCCCAGCATTTT
CDR3aa: CASRGFYSNQPQHF
v_gene: TRBV7-8
abundance: few
d_gene: -
j_gene: TRBJ1-5

CDR3nt: TGTGCCAGCAGCACCACTACCGGCGTTTATGAGCAGTTCTTC
CDR3aa: CASSTTTGVYEQFF
v_gene: TRBV7-2
abundance: -
d_gene: -
j_gene: TRBJ2-1

CDR3nt: TGTGCCAGCGAGAGGCAGAACACTGAAGCTTTCTTT
CDR3aa: CASERQNTEAFF
v_gene: TRBV2
abundance: few
d_gene: -
j_gene: TRBJ1-1

CDR3nt: TGCAGCGTGGTGACAGGGCGACGTTGGAATGAGCAGTTCTTC
CDR3aa: CSVVTGRRWNEQFF
v_gene: TRBV29-1
abundance: few
d_gene: TRBD1
j_gene: TRBJ2-1

CDR3nt: TGTGCCAGCAGTCGTCCAAAGACCGGCTCAGATACGCAGTATTTT
CDR3aa: CASSRPKTGSDTQYF
v_gene: TRBV6-1
abundance: -
d_gene: -
j_gene: TRBJ2-3

CDR3nt: TGTGCCAGCAGCCAAGGGAGGTGGGGAGCTTTCTTT
CDR3aa: CASSQGRWGAFF
v_gene: TRBV3-1
abundance: -
d_gene: -
j_gene: TRBJ1-1

CDR3nt: TGTGCCATTCGAGATTCTCAAGAGACCCAGTACTTC
CDR3aa: CAIRDSQETQYF
v_gene: TRBV10-3
abundance: -
d_gene: -
j_gene: TRBJ2-5

CDR3nt: TGCGCCAGCAGCTTCACAACCGGGACTAGCGGGGGGGATGCGCAGTTCTTC
CDR3aa: CASSFTTGTSGGDAQFF
v_gene: TRBV5-1
abundance: few
d_gene: TRBD2
j_gene: TRBJ2-1

CDR3nt: TGTGCCAGCAGCCGAGGACCGGCAGGGTATGGCTACACCTTC
CDR3aa: CASSRGPAGYGYTF
v_gene: TRBV6-1
abundance: few
d_gene: -
j_gene: TRBJ1-2

CDR3nt: TGTGCCAGCTGGAACAGGGGGCTTGGTGAGCAGTTCTTC
CDR3aa: CASWNRGLGEQFF
v_gene: TRBV7-2
abundance: -
d_gene: TRBD1
j_gene: TRBJ2-1

CDR3nt: TGTGCCAGCAGCCGCCAGGGAGGGAAGTCCTACGAGCAGTACTTC
CDR3aa: CASSRQGGKSYEQYF
v_gene: TRBV3-1
abundance: -
d_gene: TRBD2
j_gene: TRBJ2-7

CDR3nt: TGCAGTGCTATAGCCGGGACAGGGAGGAACAATGAGCAGTTCTTC
CDR3aa: CSAIAGTGRNNEQFF
v_gene: TRBV20-1
abundance: few
d_gene: TRBD1
j_gene: TRBJ2-1

CDR3nt: TGCGCCAGCAGCCAAGTCCCGGGACTAGCGGGAGGGGGAACCGGGGAGCTGTTTTTT
CDR3aa: CASSQVPGLAGGGTGELFF
v_gene: TRBV4-3
abundance: few
d_gene: TRBD2
j_gene: TRBJ2-2

CDR3nt: TGTGCCAGCAGCTTGGGGAAACGGTCCTACGAGCAGTACTTC
CDR3aa: CASSLGKRSYEQYF
v_gene: TRBV11-1
abundance: -
d_gene: -
j_gene: TRBJ2-7

CDR3nt: TGTGCCTGGAGTGTCGGCGAGCAGTACTTC
CDR3aa: CAWSVGEQYF
v_gene: TRBV30
abundance: few
d_gene: -
j_gene: TRBJ2-7

CDR3nt: TGTGCCAGCAGTTTCCCCGGGTACAATGAGCAGTTCTTC
CDR3aa: CASSFPGYNEQFF
v_gene: TRBV12-3/TRBV12-4
abundance: few
d_gene: -
j_gene: TRBJ2-1

CDR3nt: TGCGCCAGCAGCTCCGGGACTAGTTCCTACAATGAGCAGTTCTTC
CDR3aa: CASSSGTSSYNEQFF
v_gene: TRBV5-1
abundance: many
d_gene: TRBD2
j_gene: TRBJ2-1

CDR3nt: TGCAGTGCCGAGGGCGTTGGAAACACCATATATTTT
CDR3aa: CSAEGVGNTIYF
v_gene: TRBV20-1
abundance: few
d_gene: -
j_gene: TRBJ1-3

CDR3nt: TGCAGTGCTAGAGTTACCGGGACAAGGAACACTGAAGCTTTCTTT
CDR3aa: CSARVTGTRNTEAFF
v_gene: TRBV20-1
abundance: few
d_gene: -
j_gene: TRBJ1-1

CDR3nt: TGCGCCAGCAGCTCCGGACAGGTTCAAGAGACCCAGTACTTC
CDR3aa: CASSSGQVQETQYF
v_gene: TRBV5-1
abundance: few
d_gene: TRBD1
j_gene: TRBJ2-5

CDR3nt: TGTGCCAACCGGGACAGACCCACAGATACGCAGTATTTT
CDR3aa: CANRDRPTDTQYF
v_gene: TRBV2
abundance: -
d_gene: TRBD1
j_gene: TRBJ2-3

CDR3nt: TGTGCCAGCAGCTTAGAAGGGCTAGCGGCCACAGATACGCAGTATTTT
CDR3aa: CASSLEGLAATDTQYF
v_gene: TRBV7-6
abundance: few
d_gene: TRBD2
j_gene: TRBJ2-3

CDR3nt: TGCGCCAGCAGCCAGCCCGGACTAGCGGAATCCGGGGAGCTGTTTTTT
CDR3aa: CASSQPGLAESGELFF
v_gene: TRBV4-1
abundance: -
d_gene: TRBD2
j_gene: TRBJ2-2

CDR3nt: TGTGCCATCAGTTCGCCCAGCGACTCGAACACCGGGGAGCTGTTTTTT
CDR3aa: CAISSPSDSNTGELFF
v_gene: TRBV10-3
abundance: -
d_gene: -
j_gene: TRBJ2-2

CDR3nt: TGTGCCAGCAGTCCCTTAGCGGGGAGTCCCGGGGAGCTGTTTTTT
CDR3aa: CASSPLAGSPGELFF
v_gene: TRBV11-3
abundance: few
d_gene: TRBD2
j_gene: TRBJ2-2

CDR3nt: TGTGCCAGCAGCTCAGGACTAGCGGGCTTTTGTTTCTTC
CDR3aa: CASSSGLAGFCFF
v_gene: TRBV5-6
abundance: few
d_gene: TRBD2
j_gene: TRBJ2-1

CDR3nt: TGTGCCAGCAGTTTTGGGCGGTCTGGAAACACCATATATTTT
CDR3aa: CASSFGRSGNTIYF
v_gene: TRBV12-3/TRBV12-4
abundance: many
d_gene: -
j_gene: TRBJ1-3

CDR3nt: TGTGCCATCAGTGAGTCGGAGAACAGCCCCAAACGAGGGCAGTACTTC
CDR3aa: CAISESENSPKRGQYF
v_gene: TRBV10-3
abundance: few
d_gene: -
j_gene: TRBJ2-7

CDR3nt: TGCGCCAGCAGCTTGGACAGGCGCCGGACATACAATGAGCAGTTCTTC
CDR3aa: CASSLDRRRTYNEQFF
v_gene: TRBV5-1
abundance: once
d_gene: -
j_gene: TRBJ2-1

CDR3nt: TGTGCCAGCAGTTTAGGACGACAGGGGTTCCAGTTCTTC
CDR3aa: CASSLGRQGFQFF
v_gene: TRBV12-3/TRBV12-4
abundance: few
d_gene: TRBD1
j_gene: TRBJ2-1